Listed below are T cell receptor beta chains from one sample, sequenced in a study of technical replicates of blood from several donors. Sequenced by immunoSEQ multiplex PCR; TCRdb stores in-frame clones only, minus some. The sample consists of tens of thousands of clones, nearly 98% of them appearing once. Sequences were obtained from T cells isolated from PBMCs. Source of these receptors: a human donor in good health. Each CDR3 is given with its conserved first and last residue. The D gene is left open where the match is weak. Size is stated for part of the rows, as once, few or many counts, or as a class when the clone is expanded.

j_call: TRBJ2-7; clone_size: -; d_call: -; v_call: TRBV11-2; cdr3_nt: TGTGCCAGCACCACAGGAATGATCGGGAGTTACGAGCAGTACTTC; cdr3_aa: CASTTGMIGSYEQYF
j_call: TRBJ1-1; clone_size: -; d_call: -; v_call: TRBV6-5; cdr3_nt: TGTGCCAGCAGTTACGGCGGGAACACTGAAGCTTTCTTT; cdr3_aa: CASSYGGNTEAFF
j_call: TRBJ2-4; clone_size: once; d_call: -; v_call: TRBV18; cdr3_nt: TGTGCCAGCTCACCCGACTTGCGGAACATTCAGTACTTC; cdr3_aa: CASSPDLRNIQYF
j_call: TRBJ2-7; clone_size: -; d_call: -; v_call: TRBV6-5; cdr3_nt: TGTGCCAGCAGTACACGGGCCGGGGGCTACGAGCAGTACTTC; cdr3_aa: CASSTRAGGYEQYF
j_call: TRBJ2-5; clone_size: -; d_call: -; v_call: TRBV28; cdr3_nt: TGTGCCAGCAGTTTACCAGGGGAAGAGACCCAGTACTTC; cdr3_aa: CASSLPGEETQYF
j_call: TRBJ1-1; clone_size: -; d_call: TRBD1; v_call: TRBV6-5; cdr3_nt: TGTGCCAGCAGAGGGGACAGGGGTAACACTGAAGCTTTCTTT; cdr3_aa: CASRGDRGNTEAFF
j_call: TRBJ1-1; clone_size: once; d_call: -; v_call: TRBV29-1; cdr3_nt: TGCAGCGTCCCCGTGCAAGCCACTGAAGCTTTCTTT; cdr3_aa: CSVPVQATEAFF
j_call: TRBJ2-3; clone_size: -; d_call: TRBD2; v_call: TRBV6-1; cdr3_nt: TGTGCCAGCAGTGAAGCGCGGGGGGGCACAGATACGCAGTATTTT; cdr3_aa: CASSEARGGTDTQYF
j_call: TRBJ1-1; clone_size: -; d_call: TRBD1; v_call: TRBV28; cdr3_nt: TGTGCCAGCGCCCCGGGACAGGGGCCATCGGACACTGAAGCTTTCTTT; cdr3_aa: CASAPGQGPSDTEAFF
j_call: TRBJ1-2; clone_size: -; d_call: -; v_call: TRBV6-1; cdr3_nt: TGTGCCAGCAGTGCAACAGCCTTTAACTATGGCTACACCTTC; cdr3_aa: CASSATAFNYGYTF
j_call: TRBJ1-4; clone_size: -; d_call: TRBD1; v_call: TRBV19; cdr3_nt: TGTGCCAGTAGCGCGGGGACAGGGGAAAGAGAAAAACTGTTTTTT; cdr3_aa: CASSAGTGEREKLFF
j_call: TRBJ2-2; clone_size: -; d_call: -; v_call: TRBV6-1; cdr3_nt: TGTGCCAGCAGTGATCTTGGTGGGCAGGTCGGGGAGCTGTTTTTT; cdr3_aa: CASSDLGGQVGELFF
j_call: TRBJ2-7; clone_size: -; d_call: TRBD2; v_call: TRBV5-1; cdr3_nt: TGCGCCAGCAGCTGGGAGGGGCTTTACGAGCAGTACTTC; cdr3_aa: CASSWEGLYEQYF
j_call: TRBJ1-1; clone_size: -; d_call: -; v_call: TRBV6-1; cdr3_nt: TGTGCCAGCAGCGAATGGGCTATGAACACTGAAGCTTTCTTT; cdr3_aa: CASSEWAMNTEAFF
j_call: TRBJ1-2; clone_size: -; d_call: TRBD1; v_call: TRBV28; cdr3_nt: TGTGCCAGCAGTTATTTGCCGGGACAGAGCACCTTC; cdr3_aa: CASSYLPGQSTF
j_call: TRBJ1-2; clone_size: -; d_call: TRBD1; v_call: TRBV7-8; cdr3_nt: TGTGCCAGCAGCCCCATCCGACAGGGGGCCATTGGCTACACCTTC; cdr3_aa: CASSPIRQGAIGYTF
j_call: TRBJ2-1; clone_size: -; d_call: -; v_call: TRBV5-1; cdr3_nt: TGCGCCAGCAGCTCCGAACGACAGGACCTGGACAATGAGCAGTTCTTC; cdr3_aa: CASSSERQDLDNEQFF
j_call: TRBJ2-5; clone_size: -; d_call: -; v_call: TRBV18; cdr3_nt: TGTGCCAGCTCGCCCTTGCGCGACGGAGCGAGGGAGACCCAGTACTTC; cdr3_aa: CASSPLRDGARETQYF
j_call: TRBJ2-1; clone_size: -; d_call: TRBD1; v_call: TRBV5-1; cdr3_nt: TGCGCCAGCAGCACGAACCTCCGGGACAGGGGAGATGAGCAGTTCTTC; cdr3_aa: CASSTNLRDRGDEQFF
j_call: TRBJ2-1; clone_size: -; d_call: -; v_call: TRBV4-1; cdr3_nt: TGCGCCAGCAGCCAAAGGGACGGAGGGAGAAGCTACTACAATGAGCAGTTCTTC; cdr3_aa: CASSQRDGGRSYYNEQFF
j_call: TRBJ1-1; clone_size: -; d_call: -; v_call: TRBV14; cdr3_nt: TGTGCCAGCAGCCAATCGTGGGGAGCGGACACTGAAGCTTTCTTT; cdr3_aa: CASSQSWGADTEAFF
j_call: TRBJ2-3; clone_size: -; d_call: -; v_call: TRBV5-6; cdr3_nt: TGTGCCAGCAGCTTGTCGCGCCGGGGCACAGATACGCAGTATTTT; cdr3_aa: CASSLSRRGTDTQYF
j_call: TRBJ1-3; clone_size: -; d_call: TRBD1; v_call: TRBV28; cdr3_nt: TGTGCCAGCAACTCCCCGGCTAAGGGGGCGTATGGAAACACCATATATTTT; cdr3_aa: CASNSPAKGAYGNTIYF
j_call: TRBJ1-1; clone_size: -; d_call: -; v_call: TRBV2; cdr3_nt: TGTGCCAGCACTCCCGGAGGGCAGGATAACACTGAAGCTTTCTTT; cdr3_aa: CASTPGGQDNTEAFF